This is a list of T cell receptor beta chains from one sample in a study of T cells in Graves' hyperthyroidism and ophthalmopathy. Using its own MiXCR run on the multiplex PCR reads, TCRdb lists one record per CDR3 protein. The profile shows hundreds of thousands of distinct CDR3 sequences, just under 45% of them singletons. The sequenced sample consisted of peripheral blood or thyroid tissue (not recorded which). Receptors originate from an adult man with Graves' disease, either hyperthyroidism or ophthalmopathy (not recorded which). Both conserved end residues are part of each CDR3. Where a row states a size, it is once, few, many or the class of an expanded clone; other rows omit it.

v_gene	j_gene	abundance	CDR3aa
TRBV5-6	TRBJ1-6	few	CASSLDQNNSPLHF
TRBV2	TRBJ2-7	NA	CASNMGLAGGWNSYEQYF
TRBV29-1	TRBJ2-5	many	CSVGGFQETQYF
TRBV29-1	TRBJ1-1	NA	CSVVGQGASTNTEAFF
TRBV5-1	TRBJ1-2	NA	CASSQADLGRMKLGRYTF
TRBV7-2	TRBJ2-5	many	CASSSYGTDQETQYF
TRBV29-1	TRBJ1-1	NA	CSSHGVTEAFF
TRBV7-2	TRBJ1-4	many	CASSLKGGEKLFF
TRBV6-5	TRBJ1-1	NA	CASSEAWNTEAFF
TRBV19	TRBJ1-2	many	CASSIADYGYTF
TRBV10-3	TRBJ2-5	NA	CAISESGTEETQYF
TRBV11-2	TRBJ2-7	once	CASSQDFGQSYEQYF
TRBV2	TRBJ1-1	few	CASSKQGDTEAFF
TRBV15	TRBJ1-2	NA	CASSTGDRYGYTF
TRBV2	TRBJ1-1	many	CASSALTANTEAFF
TRBV7-8	TRBJ2-5	NA	CASSVGLAGAQETQYF
TRBV7-9	TRBJ1-1	many	CASGEDMNTEAFF
TRBV10-3	TRBJ2-5	NA	CAISARDVGSQETQYF
TRBV10-3	TRBJ2-7	many	CAIMASGGSEQYF
TRBV10-3	TRBJ1-2	few	CASRPAGGDYHYGYTF
TRBV20-1	TRBJ2-7	NA	CSGQGTLGLYEQYF
TRBV9	TRBJ1-2	few	CASSATGTGNYGYTF
TRBV7-9	TRBJ2-6	NA	CASSQGSTGANVLTF
TRBV2	TRBJ1-4	NA	CASRPGASTNEKLFF
TRBV19	TRBJ2-5	once	CASSINWGETQYF
TRBV5-5	TRBJ2-2	NA	CASSSGRGPNTGELFF
TRBV10-3	TRBJ1-3	NA	CAISEGGSGNTIYF
TRBV20-1	TRBJ1-2	few	CSLNRDPLVYGYTF
TRBV2	TRBJ1-2	NA	CASRIRDRNYGYTF
TRBV7-9	TRBJ2-7	few	CASSNSGTSYEQYF
TRBV9	TRBJ2-5	NA	CASRGFEETQYF
TRBV5-1	TRBJ2-2	few	CASSLDSLTGELFF
TRBV5-1	TRBJ1-2	NA	CASSLEEAPYGYTF
TRBV29-1	TRBJ1-1	NA	CSVGEQGTQTF
TRBV10-2	TRBJ2-7	NA	CASSYMGQDYEQYF
TRBV11-1	TRBJ1-1	NA	CASSSGTPFEAFF
TRBV7-9	TRBJ2-7	NA	CASITGPTRRRQYF
TRBV11-2	TRBJ1-2	NA	CASSLGASVGGYTF
TRBV10-3	TRBJ1-4	many	CAISESRGETNEKLFF
TRBV7-9	TRBJ1-1	few	CASSPTSRQATGGAEAFF
TRBV6-5	TRBJ2-5	few	CASSYWASEYQETQYF
TRBV25-1	TRBJ1-6	many	CASSDSGLNNSPLHF
TRBV24-1	TRBJ2-5	NA	CATSDSGRRETQYF
TRBV20-1	TRBJ2-2	once	CSARITSGNTGELFF
TRBV7-2	TRBJ2-5	many	CASSLDSDVETQYF
TRBV7-4	TRBJ2-6	NA	CASSTEQGALPRANVLTF
TRBV10-2	TRBJ1-2	NA	CASSESRQGYGYTF
TRBV29-1	TRBJ2-7	NA	CSILGGRSGSSHSSYEQYF
TRBV10-3	TRBJ1-1	many	CAIMGGLENTEAFF
TRBV29-1	TRBJ2-7	once	CSPGTDYEQYF
TRBV5-1	TRBJ1-3	NA	CASSLAQDSTGNTIYF
TRBV7-9	TRBJ1-6	many	CASGAGAYNSPLHF
TRBV7-9	TRBJ1-1	NA	CASRSSGVNTEAFF
TRBV5-4	TRBJ2-2	few	CASSSQGADTGELFF
TRBV19	TRBJ2-2	NA	CASSRTSGRARGTGELFF
TRBV9	TRBJ2-5	many	CASSQSRDGLTTQYF
TRBV7-9	TRBJ1-1	NA	CASRVGTGAFF
TRBV7-9	TRBJ1-2	NA	CASSPPGVVTINYGYTF
TRBV10-2	TRBJ2-7	NA	CASGGTSAPYEQYF
TRBV11-2	TRBJ2-3	few	CASSLGPSSTDTQYF